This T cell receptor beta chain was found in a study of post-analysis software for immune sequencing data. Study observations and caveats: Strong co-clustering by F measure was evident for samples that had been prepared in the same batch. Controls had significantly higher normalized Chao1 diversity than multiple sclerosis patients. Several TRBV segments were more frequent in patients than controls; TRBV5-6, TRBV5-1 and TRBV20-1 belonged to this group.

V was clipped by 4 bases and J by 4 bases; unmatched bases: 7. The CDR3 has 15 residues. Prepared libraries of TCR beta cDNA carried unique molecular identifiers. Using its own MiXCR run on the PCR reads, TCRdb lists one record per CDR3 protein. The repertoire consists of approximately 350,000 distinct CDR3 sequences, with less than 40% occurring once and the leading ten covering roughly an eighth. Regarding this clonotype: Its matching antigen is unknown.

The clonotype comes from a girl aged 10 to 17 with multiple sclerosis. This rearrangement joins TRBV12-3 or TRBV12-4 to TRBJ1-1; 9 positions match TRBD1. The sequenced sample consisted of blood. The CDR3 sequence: CASSSTGGGSTEAFF. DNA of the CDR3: TGTGCCAGCAGTTCAACAGGGGGCGGGAGCACTGAAGCTTTCTTT.